What follows is one T cell receptor beta chain and its context. Original data processing: Reference gene primer amplification gave estimated nucleated cell counts. Only in-frame clones appear in the TCRdb table, and some are missing; sequencing was by immunoSEQ multiplex PCR. From that table come the V and J calls and clone size; the DNA was used to work out D and trimming. This table holds 290,000 or so clones, roughly 86% found once. Participants were placed into cohorts based on the clinical history they reported. All recovered Cohort 3 donors got two negative PCRs, got clearance, or saw symptom resolution. CDR1 and CDR2 (germline): SGHNT, YYREEE (reference sequence). This CDR3 is built from 14 residues. The V gene end was trimmed by 0 bases and the J gene end by 1 base; junction bases not matched to a gene: 1. This specimen belongs to a study of blood T cell repertoires in COVID-19. Study overall: PBMCs, B-cell-depleted T cells, or T cells were the source of the cDNA or gDNA that made up the material.

The sequencing sample was made of PBMCs or T cells enriched from blood (not recorded which). The sequence was obtained from a woman aged 18-30 years who had recovered from COVID-19. This chain links TRBV5-4 with TRBJ2-7; 7 nucleotides agree with TRBD1. The CDR3, as DNA: TGTGCCAGCAGCTTGGTGGGACAGTCCTACGAGCAGTACTTC. Its translation is CASSLVGQSYEQYF.